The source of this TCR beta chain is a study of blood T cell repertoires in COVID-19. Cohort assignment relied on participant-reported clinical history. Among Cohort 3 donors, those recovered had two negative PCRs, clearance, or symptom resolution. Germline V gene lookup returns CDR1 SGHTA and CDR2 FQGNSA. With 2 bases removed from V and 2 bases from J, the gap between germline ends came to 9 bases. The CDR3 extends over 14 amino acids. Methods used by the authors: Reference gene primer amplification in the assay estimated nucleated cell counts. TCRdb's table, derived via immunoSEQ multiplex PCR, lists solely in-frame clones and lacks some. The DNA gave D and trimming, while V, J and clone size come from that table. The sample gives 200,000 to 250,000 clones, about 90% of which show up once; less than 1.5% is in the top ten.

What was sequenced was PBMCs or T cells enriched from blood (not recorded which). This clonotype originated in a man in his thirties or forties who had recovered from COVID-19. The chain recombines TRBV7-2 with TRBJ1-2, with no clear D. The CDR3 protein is CASSLWSLNYGYTF. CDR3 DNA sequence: TGTGCCAGCAGCTTATGGAGCCTCAACTATGGCTACACCTTC.